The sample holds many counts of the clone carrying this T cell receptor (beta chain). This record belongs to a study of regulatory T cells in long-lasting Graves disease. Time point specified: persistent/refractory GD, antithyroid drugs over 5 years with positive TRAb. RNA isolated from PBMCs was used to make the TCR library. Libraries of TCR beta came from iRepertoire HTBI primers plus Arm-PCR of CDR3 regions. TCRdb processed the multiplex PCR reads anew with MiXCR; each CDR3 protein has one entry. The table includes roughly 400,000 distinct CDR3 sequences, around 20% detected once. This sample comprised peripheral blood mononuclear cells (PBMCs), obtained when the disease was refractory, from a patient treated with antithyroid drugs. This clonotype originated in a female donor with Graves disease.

The CDR3 DNA reads TGTGCCATCAAGTTGGGACATACGGATGTAGAGACCCAGTACTTC. Protein sequence: CAIKLGHTDVETQYF. The V gene is TRBV10-3, the J gene TRBJ2-5, with D possibly matching TRBD1 (6 bases). V was clipped by 7 bases and J by 4 bases, with 19 bases between them. This CDR3 is 15 amino acids long. Germline V gene data show CDR1 as ENHRY and CDR2 as SYGVKD.